The 24 T cell receptor beta chains presented below share a single source sample, sequenced in a study of type 1 regulatory T cells. Their specific antigens are unknown. TCRdb re-derived calls from the reads in MiXCR, one entry per CDR3 protein. The sample includes tens of thousands of distinct CDR3 sequences, roughly two thirds seen only once; the top ten take 13% to 15%. Sequencing was done on a sample of cultured T cells, either the whole culture or a sorted T cell fraction (not recorded which). Documented subset: Tr1-enriched cell product generated in vitro against host alloantigens. The receptors here all came from a human donor in good health.

The V call is TRBV6-5, the J call TRBJ1-1; 7 positions agree with TRBD1. The V and J ends lost 5 bases and 0 bases, in that order; junction bases with no gene match: 6. The CDR3 length is 15 residues. Germline V gene sequence: CDR1 MNHEY, CDR2 SVGAGI. CDR3 nucleotides: TGTGCCAGCAGTCGCCCGACAGGGATGAACACTGAAGCTTTCTTT. This translates into CASSRPTGMNTEAFF.

This clonotype appeared once. The CDR3 sequence is CASSLLGASLYF. The CDR3 bases are TGTGCCAGCAGCTTGTTGGGCGCAAGCCTGTACTTC. J is TRBJ2-4 and V is TRBV5-4, with no clear D. Trimming shortened V by 1 base and J by 15 bases, and 14 bases separated the two germline ends. CDR1 SGHNT and CDR2 YYREEE come from the germline V gene (reference sequence). The CDR3 covers 12 residues.

The chain is built from TRBV20-1 and TRBJ2-5; unclear D gene. CDR3 length: 11 amino acids. Germline CDR1 reads DFQATT; CDR2 reads SNEGSKA (reference sequence). Trimming left V 5 bases short and J 5 bases short, with 9 bases between. CDR3 sequence reads: CSAGSWETQYF. The CDR3 DNA is TGCAGTGCTGGCTCATGGGAGACCCAGTACTTC.

V and J are TRBV18 and TRBJ2-3; 13 bases agree with TRBD2. Germline V gives CDR1 KGHSH, CDR2 LQKENI. Unmatched junction bases numbered 7, after V lost 6 bases and J lost 4 bases. CDR3 size: 16 residues. CDR3 sequence reads: CASSNMGLAGPDTQYF. CDR3 bases: TGTGCCAGCTCCAACATGGGACTAGCGGGGCCAGATACGCAGTATTTT.

The J gene is TRBJ2-3, the V gene TRBV24-1, with a possible D match to TRBD1 (6 bases). The CDR3 has 16 amino acids. Trimming left V 4 bases short and J 2 bases short, with 15 bases between. CDR1 is KGHDR, CDR2 SFDVKD, per germline. The CDR3, as DNA: TGTGCCACCAGTGACCAGGACAGCGACCTCACAGATACGCAGTATTTT. This sequence encodes CATSDQDSDLTDTQYF.

The genes are TRBV18 and TRBJ2-1, with D possibly being TRBD1 (5 bases). CDR3 length: 15 residues. V lost 1 base and J lost 9, with 16 bases in between. Germline V gene data show CDR1 as KGHSH and CDR2 as LQKENI. The CDR3, as DNA: TGTGCCAGCTCACCACGGGCAGGGAAGAAGGGTGAGCAGTTCTTC. This sequence encodes CASSPRAGKKGEQFF.

The chain is built from TRBV4-1 and TRBJ2-7; 9 nucleotides agree with TRBD1. The V segment lost 1 base and the J segment 5 bases; nucleotides outside the gene matches: 6. The germline CDR1 and CDR2 sequences are MGHRA and YSYEKL. The CDR3 has 15 residues. DNA for the CDR3: TGCGCCAGCAGCCAAGCCCCAAGACAGGGGGACGAGCAGTACTTC. Residues: CASSQAPRQGDEQYF.

This chain connects TRBV20-1 to TRBJ1-2, with 9 bases that match TRBD1. Trimming removed 4 bases from V and 7 bases from J; junction bases left unmatched: 10. Germline values: CDR1 DFQATT, CDR2 SNEGSKA (reference sequence). This CDR3 comprises 14 residues. The CDR3 here is CSATKPGQGSGYTF. CDR3 DNA: TGCAGTGCTACTAAACCGGGACAGGGCTCTGGCTACACCTTC.

The chain recombines TRBV5-1 with TRBJ2-1, with TRBD2 matching over 7 bases. Germline V gene data show CDR1 as SGHRS and CDR2 as YFSETQ. J gave up 5 bases and V 5 bases, and 7 bases lay outside the gene matches. This CDR3 comprises 14 residues. The CDR3 sequence: CASSGRGSNNEQFF. The DNA of the CDR3 is TGCGCCAGCAGTGGGCGGGGGTCCAACAATGAGCAGTTCTTC.

This clonotype has only a few counts. J is TRBJ2-7 and V is TRBV5-1; TRBD1 might be the D (5 bases). There are 13 residues in the CDR3. Germline V gene data show CDR1 as SGHRS and CDR2 as YFSETQ. The germline V and J ends were trimmed by 0 bases and 6 bases, with 10 bases remaining between them. The CDR3 bases are TGCGCCAGCAGCTTGGGGCAGGGTGGCGAGCAGTACTTC. As protein: CASSLGQGGEQYF.

CDR3 sequence: CAISDSGGGQPQHF. In nucleotides, the CDR3 is TGTGCCATCAGTGATTCAGGGGGTGGTCAGCCCCAGCATTTT. The chain links TRBV10-3 to TRBJ1-5; TRBD1 aligns across 7 bases. J was trimmed by 6 bases and V by 3 bases; bases with no gene match: 5. The CDR3 is made up of 14 amino acids. CDR1 and CDR2 (germline): ENHRY, SYGVKD.

The gene calls are TRBV25-1 and TRBJ1-6; no clear D. This CDR3 has 16 amino acids. The V gene's germline CDR1 is MGHDK and CDR2 SYGVNS. The V gene lost 7 bases and the J gene lost 7 bases, with 20 bases spanning the gap. The CDR3 DNA reads as TGTGCCAGCACCACCAACGCCCCGTGGTCGAATTCACCCCTCCACTTT. This encodes CASTTNAPWSNSPLHF.

The chain recombines TRBV20-1 with TRBJ2-7, with a possible D match to TRBD2 (7 bases). CDR3 size: 14 residues. The V gene's germline CDR1 is DFQATT and CDR2 SNEGSKA (reference sequence). V was clipped by 3 bases and J by 4 bases, with 16 bases between them. CDR3 residues: CSAREGGSLYEQYF. Written as DNA, the CDR3 is TGCAGTGCTAGGGAGGGGGGGTCTCTTTACGAGCAGTACTTC.

In DNA form, the CDR3 reads TGTGCCAGCAGCTTAGTCGAGACCCAGTACTTC. Translation gives CASSLVETQYF. This rearrangement joins TRBV11-2 to TRBJ2-5; D is uncertain. V lost 1 base, J lost 5 bases, and 2 bases lay in between. CDR1 is SGHAT and CDR2 is FQNNGV in the germline V gene. The CDR3 totals 11 residues.

This rearrangement joins TRBV5-1 to TRBJ1-3, with unresolved D. CDR1 and CDR2 from the germline V gene are SGHRS and YFSETQ. V dropped 1 base and J dropped 4 bases, with 6 bases sitting between them. CDR3 length: 13 amino acids. CDR3 sequence (DNA): TGCGCCAGCAGCTTGTACGCGGGAAACACCATATATTTT. It is translated as CASSLYAGNTIYF.

V and J are TRBV4-3 and TRBJ1-4; 7 nucleotides match TRBD1. The CDR3 is 14 residues long. After removal of 4 bases from V and 8 bases from J, the junction contained 7 bases not matched to a gene. Germline V CDR1 and CDR2: LGHNA, YSLEER. This CDR3 reads CASSLGQLGEKLFF. The CDR3 region has the DNA TGCGCCAGCAGCCTGGGACAGTTGGGAGAAAAACTGTTTTTT.

This rearrangement joins TRBV10-3 to TRBJ2-1, with 10 positions matching TRBD2. V lost 5 bases to trimming and J lost 6 bases; unmatched junction nucleotides: 7. CDR3 length equals 15 residues. Germline CDR1 ENHRY, CDR2 SYGVKD. This CDR3 is CAISPQGLASNEQFF. In DNA form, the CDR3 reads TGTGCCATCAGTCCACAGGGACTAGCGAGCAATGAGCAGTTCTTC.

The chain has TRBV7-9 and TRBJ2-7, with 9 bases fitting TRBD1. Germline lookup yields CDR1 SEHNR and CDR2 FQNEAQ (reference sequence). The CDR3 consists of 16 residues. V was pared by 5 bases and J by 3 bases, with 11 bases of the junction left unmatched. The CDR3 sequence is CASSGIRDREFYEQYF. The CDR3 DNA reads TGTGCCAGCAGCGGAATCCGGGACAGGGAATTCTACGAGCAGTACTTC.

This clonotype has more than one count but fewer than ten. V is TRBV7-2 and J is TRBJ2-5; 8 bases map to TRBD2. The CDR3 extends over 19 amino acids. In germline, CDR1 is SGHTA, CDR2 FQGNSA. V lost 2 bases and J lost 0; bases outside the gene matches: 14. CDR3 sequence: CASSLYPKGSGGNQETQYF. Here the CDR3 DNA reads TGTGCCAGCAGCTTATACCCGAAGGGGAGCGGGGGCAACCAAGAGACCCAGTACTTC.

The genes are TRBV27 and TRBJ2-7; possible D gene TRBD1, 5 bases. Trimming removed 5 bases at V and 3 bases at J, with 14 bases between. Germline loops: CDR1 MNHEY, CDR2 SMNVEV (reference sequence). The CDR3 is 14 residues long. CDR3 sequence reads: CASSLDNRGYEQYF. DNA of the CDR3: TGTGCCAGCAGTCTGGACAACAGAGGCTACGAGCAGTACTTC.

This chain uses TRBV29-1 with TRBJ1-1; D is uncertain. From germline, CDR1 is SQVTM and CDR2 ANQGSEA. V shed 7 bases and J shed 0 bases, with 12 bases lying between them. The CDR3 loop spans 13 amino acids. The CDR3 nucleotides read TGCAGCGCCAACCTTGCAATGAACACTGAAGCTTTCTTT. Translation gives CSANLAMNTEAFF.

The chain uses TRBV20-1 and TRBJ2-5, with D perhaps assigned TRBD1 or TRBD2 (6 bases each). The CDR3 totals 16 residues. Germline CDR1 is DFQATT and CDR2 is SNEGSKA (reference sequence). The V and J ends lost 3 bases and 5 bases respectively, with 22 bases between them. The CDR3 sequence is CSASGAGSRGMETQYF. DNA for the CDR3: TGCAGTGCTAGCGGGGCCGGGAGCAGGGGAATGGAGACCCAGTACTTC.

The chain uses TRBV6-6 and TRBJ2-7; D gene ambiguous. Trimming left V 2 bases short and J 3 bases short, with 8 bases between. Germline V CDR1 and CDR2: MNHNY, SVGAGI (reference sequence). CDR3 length: 13 amino acids. The CDR3 coding sequence is TGTGCCAGCAGTTACACATATAGCTACGAGCAGTACTTC. Its protein product is CASSYTYSYEQYF.

This clonotype has just a few counts. This rearrangement joins TRBV7-8 to TRBJ2-2; D gene ambiguous. In germline, CDR1 is SGHVS, CDR2 FQNEAQ. V lost 5 bases and J lost 6, with 7 bases in between. The CDR3 loop spans 12 amino acids. DNA for the CDR3: TGTGCCAGCAGCCCTGTCTCCGGGGAGCTGTTTTTT. This encodes CASSPVSGELFF.